The sequence of this T cell receptor (beta chain) was determined in a study of shared T cell receptors in the human thymus. Per germline, CDR1 SGHDT and CDR2 YYEEEE. This CDR3 spans 16 amino acids. Trimming stripped 2 bases from V and 5 bases from J, with 20 bases between. Repertoires were generated with immunoSEQ multiplex PCR, while TCRdb's copy carries only in-frame clones and drops some. The table lists 500,000 to 850,000 clones, roughly 86% of them singletons. The same data also went into a second study, on human thymus T cells. That source adds: The people who donated were healthy Finnish babies having corrective surgery for congenital heart defects. The thymus tissue came from resections taken during corrective heart surgery. It looked as if thymic and blood repertoires used V and J genes in a biased way. Unrelated individuals were reported by related research to share highly overlapping thymic repertoires.

Source material: thymocytes. This chain links TRBV5-6 with TRBJ2-7; TRBD1 might be the D (6 bases). The receptor comes from a boy under two years old with a congenital heart defect. DNA for the CDR3: TGTGCCAGCAGCTTCAGGATGGGTACAGGGAGTCACGAGCAGTACTTC. Translating gives CASSFRMGTGSHEQYF.